Listed below are T cell receptor beta chains from one sample, sequenced in a study of vaccination effects on CD4 cells after COVID-19. Generated by immunoSEQ multiplex PCR, the TCRdb table keeps only in-frame clones and is missing some. The table lists 17,000 or so clones, 65% to 75% of them singletons. The antigens these receptors bind are not known. This specimen consisted of CD4+ T cells from PBMCs cultured with SARS-CoV-2 spike peptides, obtained after COVID-19 vaccination. The receptors were gathered from a human donor who had a prior SARS-CoV-2 infection. Each CDR3 is given with its conserved first and last residue. Each record gives: V gene, J gene, clone size, D gene, CDR3 length, CDR3 DNA, CDR3 protein. A D gene is named only where the DNA matches it firmly. Some rows have no size entry. The others give once, few or many, or a class for an expanded clone.

TRBV6-5	TRBJ2-7	NA	TRBD2	13	TGTGCCAGCAGGCGGACTAGCCTCTCCGAGCAGTACTTC	CASRRTSLSEQYF
TRBV3-1/TRBV3-2	TRBJ2-7	NA	TRBD1	16	TGTGCCAGCAGCCCTTACACCGGGACAGGGGGCTACGAGCAGTACTTC	CASSPYTGTGGYEQYF
TRBV7-7	TRBJ2-5	NA	NA	14	TGTGCTAGCAGCGCCCACATCACGCAAGAGACCCAGTACTTC	CASSAHITQETQYF
TRBV7-2	TRBJ2-7	once	TRBD1	13	TGTGCCAGCAGCCGGGACAGCCTCTACGAGCAGTACTTC	CASSRDSLYEQYF
TRBV5-8	TRBJ1-5	NA	TRBD1	14	TGTGCCAGCAGCTCGGGACAGGGCAATCAGCCCCAGCATTTT	CASSSGQGNQPQHF
TRBV15	TRBJ2-5	NA	TRBD2	16	TGTGCCACCAGCAGAGCTTGGGGAGGGCCCCAAGAGACCCAGTACTTC	CATSRAWGGPQETQYF
TRBV18	TRBJ2-7	NA	NA	14	TGTGCCAGCTCACCTCTCGGACAGTCCTACGAGCAGTACTTC	CASSPLGQSYEQYF
TRBV2	TRBJ2-1	few	TRBD2	15	TGTGCCAGCAGTGAACTAAGCGGGGGGGCCAATGAGCAGTTCTTC	CASSELSGGANEQFF
TRBV7-9	TRBJ1-1	NA	NA	14	TGTGCCAGCAGCTTTTACAGGGAGGGTCCTGAAGCTTTCTTT	CASSFYREGPEAFF
TRBV5-1	TRBJ1-4	NA	NA	16	TGCGCCAGCAGCTTGGTGGGGACGGGTGAGAATGAAAAACTGTTTTTT	CASSLVGTGENEKLFF
TRBV4-1	TRBJ2-5	NA	NA	15	TGCGCCAGCAGCCAGGCTCCTATCGGCGCAGAGACCCAGTACTTC	CASSQAPIGAETQYF
TRBV12-3/TRBV12-4	TRBJ1-6	NA	NA	12	TGTGCCAGCAGTTCAGGCGCTTCACCCCTCCACTTT	CASSSGASPLHF
TRBV27	TRBJ1-1	NA	NA	17	TGTGCCAGCAGTTTATCCCGGACGGGTAGGCCAGGAACTGAAGCTTTCTTT	CASSLSRTGRPGTEAFF
TRBV7-9	TRBJ1-2	NA	NA	12	TGTGCCAGCAGGGGTACCTCAGAGGGCTACACCTTC	CASRGTSEGYTF
TRBV11-2	TRBJ1-1	NA	TRBD1	15	TGTGCCAGCAGTTCCAGGACAGGAGCGAACACTGAAGCTTTCTTT	CASSSRTGANTEAFF
TRBV5-1	TRBJ2-7	few	TRBD1	12	TGCGCCAGCAGCCGGGACAGGGGCGAGCAGTACTTC	CASSRDRGEQYF
TRBV6-6	TRBJ1-4	NA	NA	16	TGTGCCAGCAGCCGCGGGGGGCATGTAACTAATGAAAAACTGTTTTTT	CASSRGGHVTNEKLFF